These T cell receptor beta chains were read from a single sample in a study of shared clonotypes between healthy human individuals. Here immunoSEQ multiplex PCR was the method, and the copy in TCRdb shows in-frame clones only, minus some. Of 330,000 or so clones listed, around 67% are singletons. Sequencing input: memory CD4+ T cells sorted from blood. These receptors were obtained from a man aged 30 to 39 in good health. Both conserved end residues are part of each CDR3. Each record gives: CDR3 DNA, CDR3 protein, J gene, V gene, clone size, D gene. A D gene is named only where the DNA matches it firmly. Rows may omit the clone size; those that give it use once, few, many or a size class.

TGTGCCAGCAGCCAAGTGGGGACAGCAACTAATGAAAAACTGTTTTTT CASSQVGTATNEKLFF TRBJ1-4 TRBV14 few TRBD1
TGTGCCAGCAGTCCCGCCCCGGGACGCCCGGCGCTTGCAACTAATGAAAAACTGTTTTTT CASSPAPGRPALATNEKLFF TRBJ1-4 TRBV28 - -
TGCGCCAGCAGCTTTCGTCCGACTGGGGATGAGCAGTTCTTC CASSFRPTGDEQFF TRBJ2-1 TRBV5-1 - -
TGTGCCATCAAGAGCGGGGAAAAGGAAGAGACCCAGTACTTC CAIKSGEKEETQYF TRBJ2-5 TRBV10-3 - TRBD2
TGTGCCAGCAGTCCCGGGACAGGTCAGCCCCAGCATTTT CASSPGTGQPQHF TRBJ1-5 TRBV6-1 - TRBD1
TGCAGCGTTTTCGGGACTACAAGCACAGATACGCAGTATTTT CSVFGTTSTDTQYF TRBJ2-3 TRBV29-1 - TRBD2
TGTGCCAGCAGCTTAGTTTCGGGAGATTACTACACCTTC CASSLVSGDYYTF TRBJ1-2 TRBV7-2 - -
TGTGCCAGCAGCTTAGGTATAACAGACAATGAGCAGTTCTTC CASSLGITDNEQFF TRBJ2-1 TRBV7-7 - -
TGTGCCAGTAGTATACAGGGTGTGCAGTACTTC CASSIQGVQYF TRBJ2-7 TRBV19 - -
TGCGCCAGCAGCTTGGACGCGAATCAGCCCCAGCATTTT CASSLDANQPQHF TRBJ1-5 TRBV5-1 - -
TGCGCCAGCAGCCCAGACAGTTACACTGAAGCTTTCTTT CASSPDSYTEAFF TRBJ1-1 TRBV10-2 - -
TGTGCCAGCAGCCCGGCAACTCCAGGGAAGACCCAGTACTTC CASSPATPGKTQYF TRBJ2-5 TRBV28 - -
TGCGCCAGCAGCCAAGGGATGGGACCAAACTACGAGCAGTACTTC CASSQGMGPNYEQYF TRBJ2-7 TRBV4-1 - -
TGCGCCAGCAGCCAAGTCGGACTAAACCAAGAGACCCAGTACTTC CASSQVGLNQETQYF TRBJ2-5 TRBV4-1 - -
TGTGCCAGCAGCTCCATACGAGTCGAGCAGTTCTTC CASSSIRVEQFF TRBJ2-1 TRBV11-2 - -
TGCGCCAGCAGCTGGGTTACCGGGGAGCTGTTTTTT CASSWVTGELFF TRBJ2-2 TRBV5-1 - -
TGTGCCAGCAGACGGACCGGGACCAACACCGGGGAGCTGTTTTTT CASRRTGTNTGELFF TRBJ2-2 TRBV7-6 - -
TGTGCCAGCAGCTTAAGGGCCACATCCTACGAGCAGTACTTC CASSLRATSYEQYF TRBJ2-7 TRBV5-6 - -
TGTGCCAGCAGCTTGACGGGAGTTAATGAAAAACTGTTTTTT CASSLTGVNEKLFF TRBJ1-4 TRBV5-4 - -
TGCAGTGCTATTTTACGCTACGAGCAGTACTTC CSAILRYEQYF TRBJ2-7 TRBV20-1 - -
TGTGCCATCAGTAGGGTCTCCAGCTCCTACGAGCAGTACTTC CAISRVSSSYEQYF TRBJ2-7 TRBV10-3 - -
TGTGCCAGCTCGCCATGGGGCAACGAGCAGTACTTC CASSPWGNEQYF TRBJ2-7 TRBV18 - -
TGCAGCGCCACCCCTACAGGGTTGAATGAGCAGTTCTTC CSATPTGLNEQFF TRBJ2-1 TRBV29-1 once -
TGTGCCACCAGCGGTCAGACAGGGCCGCTCACGGATGAGCAGTTCTTC CATSGQTGPLTDEQFF TRBJ2-1 TRBV15 - TRBD1
TGCGCCAGCAGCTCGACAGCGATGAGCTCCTACGAGCAGTACTTC CASSSTAMSSYEQYF TRBJ2-7 TRBV5-1 - -
TGCGCCAGCGAACAAGGGGGTAGTAGCACCGGGGAGCTGTTTTTT CASEQGGSSTGELFF TRBJ2-2 TRBV5-1 - -
TGTGCCAGCAGCACCCGATTGACAGGGGGCACTGAAGCTTTCTTT CASSTRLTGGTEAFF TRBJ1-1 TRBV7-9 - TRBD1
TGTGCCATCAGTGATGGGACTAAAGATTACAATGAGCAGTTCTTC CAISDGTKDYNEQFF TRBJ2-1 TRBV10-3 - TRBD2
TGCAGCACACGGACAGGGGTGGCAGATACGCAGTATTTT CSTRTGVADTQYF TRBJ2-3 TRBV29-1 - TRBD1
TGTGCCAGCAGCCTTCGGGACACTTTCTACGAGCAGTACTTC CASSLRDTFYEQYF TRBJ2-7 TRBV7-2 - -
TGTGCCACCAGCAGGGACAGCTACCAAGAGACCCAGTACTTC CATSRDSYQETQYF TRBJ2-5 TRBV15 - -
TGCGCCAGCAGCTTGACGACGAACGGGGAGCTGTTTTTT CASSLTTNGELFF TRBJ2-2 TRBV5-1 - -
TGCAGCGTTTTTACTAGCGGGAGAGGTGACGAGCAGTACTTC CSVFTSGRGDEQYF TRBJ2-7 TRBV29-1 - TRBD2
TGTGCCACCAGCAGGTACCTAGCGGGAGATCGGGACGAGCAGTACTTC CATSRYLAGDRDEQYF TRBJ2-7 TRBV15 - TRBD2
TGTGCCAGCAGCTCGCGGGCCTATGGCTACACCTTC CASSSRAYGYTF TRBJ1-2 TRBV5-8 - -
TGTGCCAGCTCACCAGAGCCTTTCAATGAGCAGTTCTTC CASSPEPFNEQFF TRBJ2-1 TRBV18 - -
TGCGCCAGCAGCTTGGGGGTGCTACAAGAGACCCAGTACTTC CASSLGVLQETQYF TRBJ2-5 TRBV5-1 - -